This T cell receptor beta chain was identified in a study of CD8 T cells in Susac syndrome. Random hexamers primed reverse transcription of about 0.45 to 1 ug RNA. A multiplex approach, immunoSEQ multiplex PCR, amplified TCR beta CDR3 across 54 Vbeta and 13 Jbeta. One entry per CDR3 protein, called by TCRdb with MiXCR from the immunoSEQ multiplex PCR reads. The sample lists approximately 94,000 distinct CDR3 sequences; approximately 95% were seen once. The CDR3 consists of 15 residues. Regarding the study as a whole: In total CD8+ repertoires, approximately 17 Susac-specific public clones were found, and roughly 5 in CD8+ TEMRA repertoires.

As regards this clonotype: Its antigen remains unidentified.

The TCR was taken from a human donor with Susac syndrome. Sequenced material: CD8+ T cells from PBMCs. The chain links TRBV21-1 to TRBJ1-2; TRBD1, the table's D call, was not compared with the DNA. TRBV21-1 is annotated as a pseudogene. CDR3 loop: CASSKDPVRARGYTF. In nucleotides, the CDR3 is TGTGCCAGCAGCAAAGACCCGGTCCGTGCGCGCGGCTACACCTTC.